This TCR beta chain is from a study of a mutant IDH1 vaccine in newly diagnosed glioma. Regarding time point: week 11, during vaccination. Every vaccination contained 300 ug of the mutant IDH1 20-mer peptide and was paired with topical imiquimod. The astrocytomas were IDH1-mutant, ATRX-negative, and WHO grade 3 or 4. Profiled with immunoSEQ multiplex PCR; TCRdb holds only in-frame clones, not every one. The sample includes about 52,000 clones, 91% seen only once; the top ten take around 2.2%. Concerning this clone: Its antigen is not identified.

This receptor was identified in a middle-aged man with glioma. The specimen was PBMCs, collected from a glioma patient whose treatment included an IDH1 peptide vaccine.

CDR3: CASREQVYYGYTF. CDR3 nucleotide sequence: TGTGCCAGCAGGGAACAGGTTTACTATGGCTACACCTTC. The rearrangement uses TRBV2 and TRBJ1-2, with D possibly TRBD1 on 5 matching bases. Trimming stripped 6 bases from V and 3 bases from J, with 11 bases between. Germline V gives CDR1 SNHLY, CDR2 FYNNEI. The CDR3 is made up of 13 amino acids. The full variable domain, its missing parts supplied by reference TRBV2 and TRBJ1-2, is EPEVTQTPSHQVTQMGQEVILRCVPISNHLYFYWYRQILGQKVEFLVSFYNNEISEKSEIFDDQFSVERPDGSNFTLKIRSTKLEDSAMYFCASREQVYYGYTFGSGTRLTVV.